A single sample gave rise to the 5 T cell receptor beta chains below, sequenced in a study of regulatory T cells in long-lasting Graves disease. Building the TCR beta libraries relied on iRepertoire HTBI primers, and CDR3 regions underwent Arm-PCR. TCRdb processed the multiplex PCR reads anew with MiXCR; each CDR3 protein has one entry. The sample carries hundreds of thousands of distinct CDR3 sequences, 16% recorded once. Time point described: newly diagnosed GD, antithyroid drugs for less than 3 months. There was RNA extracted from PBMCs, and the TCR library was made from it. Separately, the same data were catalogued under a study of T cells in Graves' hyperthyroidism and ophthalmopathy.

The specimen was peripheral blood mononuclear cells (PBMCs), collected at new diagnosis, from a patient treated with antithyroid drugs. These receptors came from a man aged 35 to 55 with Graves disease.

Many counts were recorded for this clonotype. The chain carries TRBV7-2 and TRBJ1-4; D might be TRBD1 (5 bases). CDR1 is SGHTA, CDR2 FQGNSA, per germline. This CDR3 is 16 amino acids long. Trimming stripped 3 bases from V and 3 bases from J, with 14 bases between. In DNA form, the CDR3 reads TGTGCCAGCAGCTTTTATCGGGGCACCGCTAATGAAAAACTGTTTTTT. The encoded protein is CASSFYRGTANEKLFF.

The V gene is TRBV7-3, the J gene TRBJ2-1; maybe TRBD2 (8 bases). The CDR3 runs to 19 residues. Germline assignment: CDR1 SGHTA and CDR2 FQGTGA. Trimming removed 2 bases from V and 1 base from J, with 21 bases in between. The DNA for the CDR3 is TGTGCCAGCAGCTTACTGGGACTAGGATTCAGGGGGTCCTACAATGAGCAGTTCTTC. Residues: CASSLLGLGFRGSYNEQFF.

This clonotype was seen ten or more times. The chain recombines TRBV7-3 with TRBJ2-5; a weak D match, TRBD1 (7 bases). Germline V gene lookup returns CDR1 SGHTA and CDR2 FQGTGA. The CDR3 consists of 14 residues. V lost 5 bases and J lost 5, with 15 bases in between. The CDR3, as DNA: TGTGCCAGCAGCCTTTTTGCAGGGGGGGAGACCCAGTACTTC. Its translation: CASSLFAGGETQYF.

The table lists this clonotype with a few counts. This CDR3 reads CSVWTRSGNTIYF. The CDR3 coding sequence is TGCAGCGTTTGGACCCGATCTGGAAACACCATATATTTT. The V gene is TRBV29-1, the J gene TRBJ1-3; D gene unclear. CDR1 is SQVTM and CDR2 is ANQGSEA in the germline V gene. This CDR3 spans 13 amino acids. V was trimmed by 5 bases and J by 1 base, leaving 9 bases between them.

In this sample, this clonotype turned up a few times. The chain recombines TRBV7-9 with TRBJ1-1, with a weak D call TRBD1 (5 bases). This CDR3 has 13 amino acids. Between the trimmed V and J ends, which lost 2 bases and 14 bases, there was a span of 18 bases. Germline CDR1 SEHNR, CDR2 FQNEAQ (reference sequence). CDR3 sequence (DNA): TGTGCCAGCAGCTTAAACATCGACGGGGCCCCGTTCTTT. Its protein product is CASSLNIDGAPFF.